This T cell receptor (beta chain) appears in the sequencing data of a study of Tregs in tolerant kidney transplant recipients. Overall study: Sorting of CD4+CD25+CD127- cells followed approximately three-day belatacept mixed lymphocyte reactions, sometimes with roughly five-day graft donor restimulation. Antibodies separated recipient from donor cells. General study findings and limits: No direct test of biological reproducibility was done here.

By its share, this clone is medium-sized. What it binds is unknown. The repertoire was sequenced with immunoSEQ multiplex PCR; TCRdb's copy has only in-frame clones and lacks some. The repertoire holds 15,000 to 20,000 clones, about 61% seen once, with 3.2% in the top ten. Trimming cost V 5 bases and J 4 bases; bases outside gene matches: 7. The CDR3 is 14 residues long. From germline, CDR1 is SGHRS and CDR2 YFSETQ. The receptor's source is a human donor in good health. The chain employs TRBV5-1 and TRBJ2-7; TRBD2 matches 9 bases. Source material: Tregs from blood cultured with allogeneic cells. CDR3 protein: CASRASGGPYEQYF. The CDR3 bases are TGCGCCAGCAGGGCCAGCGGGGGGCCGTACGAGCAGTACTTC.